Reported below is one T cell receptor beta chain. Antigen: not known. Unrecorded immune exposures were likely, despite nominal health at sampling. The data stem from a study of cytomegalovirus exposure and HLA in healthy donors. Study-wide results and caveats: There was a cluster of highly shared sequence variants that was likely a sequencing artifact. TCR beta V- and J-gene trimming was later associated with a missense DCLRE1C variant. The classifier, whose performance was assessed in both the original and validation cohorts, reportedly diagnosed cytomegalovirus status with high specificity and sensitivity.

V was cut by 0 bases and J by 4 bases, with 12 bases left in between. The CDR3 is made up of 15 amino acids. Germline V CDR1 and CDR2: SGHRS, YFSETQ. Researchers ran the PCR with 60 Vbeta and 13 Jbeta primers. Only in-frame clones appear in the TCRdb table, and some are missing; sequencing was by immunoSEQ multiplex PCR. This sample has approximately 190,000 clones, with about four fifths found just once. V is TRBV5-1 and J is TRBJ2-3; no clear D. The specimen was PBMCs. The source is a man aged 35 to 55 in good health and CMV-seropositive. Written as DNA, the CDR3 is TGCGCCAGCAGCTTGGTTCCTGGCTCCGCAGATACGCAGTATTTT. This translates into CASSLVPGSADTQYF.